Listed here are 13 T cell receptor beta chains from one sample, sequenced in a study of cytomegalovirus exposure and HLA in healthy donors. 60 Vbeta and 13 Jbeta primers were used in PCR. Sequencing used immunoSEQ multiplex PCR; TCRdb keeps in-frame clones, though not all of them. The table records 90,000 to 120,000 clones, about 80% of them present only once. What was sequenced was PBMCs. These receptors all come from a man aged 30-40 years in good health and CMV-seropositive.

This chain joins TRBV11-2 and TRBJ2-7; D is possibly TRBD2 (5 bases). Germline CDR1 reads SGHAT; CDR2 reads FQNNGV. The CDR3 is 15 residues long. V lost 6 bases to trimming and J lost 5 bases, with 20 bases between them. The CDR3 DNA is TGTGCCAGCAGTCTTGCCGGCCGTGGGAGAGACGAGCAGTACTTC. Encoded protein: CASSLAGRGRDEQYF.

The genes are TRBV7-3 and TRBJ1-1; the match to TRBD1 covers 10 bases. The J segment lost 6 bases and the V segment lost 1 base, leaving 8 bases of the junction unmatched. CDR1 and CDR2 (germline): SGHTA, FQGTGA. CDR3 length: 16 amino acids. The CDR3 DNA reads TGTGCCAGCAGCTTAAATCCTGGACAGGGGGTCGCTGAAGCTTTCTTT. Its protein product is CASSLNPGQGVAEAFF. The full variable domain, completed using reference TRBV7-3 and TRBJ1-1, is GAGVSQTPSNKVTEKGKYVELRCDPISGHTALYWYRQSLGQGPEFLIYFQGTGAADDSGLPNDRFFAVRPEGSVSTLKIQRTERGDSAVYLCASSLNPGQGVAEAFFGQGTRLTVV.

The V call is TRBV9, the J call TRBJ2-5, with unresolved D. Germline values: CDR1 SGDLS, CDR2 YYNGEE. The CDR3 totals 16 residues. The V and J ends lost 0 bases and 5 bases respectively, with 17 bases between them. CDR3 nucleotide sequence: TGTGCCAGCAGCGTAGAGTTTGAGCCAACAGTCGAGACCCAGTACTTC. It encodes CASSVEFEPTVETQYF.

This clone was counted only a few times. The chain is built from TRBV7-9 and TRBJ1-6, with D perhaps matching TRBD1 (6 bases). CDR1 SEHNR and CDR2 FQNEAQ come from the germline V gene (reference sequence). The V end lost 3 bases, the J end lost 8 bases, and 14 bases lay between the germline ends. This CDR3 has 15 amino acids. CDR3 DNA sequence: TGTGCCAGCAGCTTCGGGCAGGGGTCATATTCACCCCTCCACTTT. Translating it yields CASSFGQGSYSPLHF. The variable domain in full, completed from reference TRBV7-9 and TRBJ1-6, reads DTGVSQNPRHKITKRGQNVTFRCDPISEHNRLYWYRQTLGQGPEFLTYFQNEAQLEKSRLLSDRFSAERPKGSFSTLEIQRTEQGDSAMYLCASSFGQGSYSPLHFGNGTRLTVT.

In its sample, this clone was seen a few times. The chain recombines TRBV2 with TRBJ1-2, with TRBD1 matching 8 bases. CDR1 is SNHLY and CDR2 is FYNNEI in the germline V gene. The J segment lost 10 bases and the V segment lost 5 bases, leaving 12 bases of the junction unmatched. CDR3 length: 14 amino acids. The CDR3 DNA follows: TGTGCCAGCAGTCCACCCGACAGGGGCAGGGACTACACCTTC. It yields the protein CASSPPDRGRDYTF.

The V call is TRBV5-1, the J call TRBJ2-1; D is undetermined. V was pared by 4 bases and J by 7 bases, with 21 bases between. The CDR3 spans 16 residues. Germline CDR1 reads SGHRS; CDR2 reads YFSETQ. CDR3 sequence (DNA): TGCGCCAGCAGCGCCTATACCGCGGCGGCTTCGAATGAGCAGTTCTTC. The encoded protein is CASSAYTAAASNEQFF.

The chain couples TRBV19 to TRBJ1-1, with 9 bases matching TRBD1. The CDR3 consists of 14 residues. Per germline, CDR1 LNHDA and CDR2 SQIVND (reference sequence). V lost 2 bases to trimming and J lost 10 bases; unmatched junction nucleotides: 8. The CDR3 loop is CASSITGGANGAFF. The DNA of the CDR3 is TGTGCCAGTAGTATAACAGGGGGCGCGAATGGAGCTTTCTTT.

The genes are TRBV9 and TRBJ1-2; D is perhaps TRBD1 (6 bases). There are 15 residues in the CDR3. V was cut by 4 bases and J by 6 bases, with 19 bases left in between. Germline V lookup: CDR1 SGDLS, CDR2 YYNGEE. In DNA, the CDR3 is TGTGCCAGCAGCCCTCATGGGGGCGCGATCGATGGCTACACCTTC. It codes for CASSPHGGAIDGYTF.

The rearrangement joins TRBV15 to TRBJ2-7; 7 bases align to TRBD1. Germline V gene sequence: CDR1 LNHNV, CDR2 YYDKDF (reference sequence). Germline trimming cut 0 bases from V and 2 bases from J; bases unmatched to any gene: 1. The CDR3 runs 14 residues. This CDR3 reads CATSRDQGAYEQYF. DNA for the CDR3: TGTGCCACCAGCAGAGATCAGGGGGCCTACGAGCAGTACTTC. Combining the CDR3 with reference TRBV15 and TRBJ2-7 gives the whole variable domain DAMVIQNPRYQVTQFGKPVTLSCSQTLNHNVMYWYQQKSSQAPKLLFHYYDKDFNNEADTPDNFQSRRPNTSFCFLDIRSPGLGDTAMYLCATSRDQGAYEQYFGPGTRLTVT.

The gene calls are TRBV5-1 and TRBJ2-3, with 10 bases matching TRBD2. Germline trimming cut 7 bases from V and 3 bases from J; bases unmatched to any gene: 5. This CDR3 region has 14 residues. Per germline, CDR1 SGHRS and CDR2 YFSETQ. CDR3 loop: CASDPSGGTDTQYF. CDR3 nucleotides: TGCGCCAGCGATCCTAGCGGGGGAACAGATACGCAGTATTTT.

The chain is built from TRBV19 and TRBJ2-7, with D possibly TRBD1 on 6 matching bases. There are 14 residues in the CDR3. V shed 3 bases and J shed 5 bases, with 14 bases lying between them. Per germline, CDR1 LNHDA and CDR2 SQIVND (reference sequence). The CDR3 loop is CASSIFQGNDEQYF. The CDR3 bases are TGTGCCAGTAGTATCTTCCAGGGGAATGACGAGCAGTACTTC.

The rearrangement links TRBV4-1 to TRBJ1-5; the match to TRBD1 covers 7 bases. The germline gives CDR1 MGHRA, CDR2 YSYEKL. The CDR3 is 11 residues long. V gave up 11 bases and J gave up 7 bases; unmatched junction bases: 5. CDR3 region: CAGDREQPQHF. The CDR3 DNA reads TGCGCCGGCGACAGGGAACAGCCCCAGCATTTT.

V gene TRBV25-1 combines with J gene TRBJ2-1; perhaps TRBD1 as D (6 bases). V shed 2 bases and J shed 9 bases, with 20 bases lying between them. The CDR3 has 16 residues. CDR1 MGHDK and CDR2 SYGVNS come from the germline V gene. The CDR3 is CASSEAGTPLGGEQFF. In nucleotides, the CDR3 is TGTGCCAGCAGTGAAGCTGGGACGCCCTTAGGGGGTGAGCAGTTCTTC.